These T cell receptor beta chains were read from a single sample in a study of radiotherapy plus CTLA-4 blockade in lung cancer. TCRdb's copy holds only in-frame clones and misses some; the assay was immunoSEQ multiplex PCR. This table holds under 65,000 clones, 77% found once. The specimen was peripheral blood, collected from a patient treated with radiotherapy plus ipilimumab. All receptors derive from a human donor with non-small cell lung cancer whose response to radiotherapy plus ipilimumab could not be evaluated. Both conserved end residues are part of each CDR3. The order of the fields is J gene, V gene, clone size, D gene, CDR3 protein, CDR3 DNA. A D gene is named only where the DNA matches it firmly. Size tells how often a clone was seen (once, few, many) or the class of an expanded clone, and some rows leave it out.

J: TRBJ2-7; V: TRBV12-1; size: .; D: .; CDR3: CASSFGGGLASHEQYF; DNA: TGTGCCAGCAGCTTCGGGGGGGGACTAGCTTCCCACGAGCAGTACTTC
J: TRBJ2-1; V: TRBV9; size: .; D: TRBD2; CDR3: CASSVRPDLAGDVDEQFF; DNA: TGTGCCAGCAGCGTACGTCCGGACCTAGCGGGAGATGTGGATGAGCAGTTCTTC
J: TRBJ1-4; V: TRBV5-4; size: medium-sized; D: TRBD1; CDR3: CASSPSGTGKEKLFF; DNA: TGTGCCAGCAGCCCATCCGGGACAGGGAAAGAAAAACTGTTTTTT
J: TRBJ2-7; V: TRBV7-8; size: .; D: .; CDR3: CASSLVASWALEQYF; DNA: TGTGCCAGCAGCTTAGTAGCTAGCTGGGCTCTCGAGCAGTACTTC
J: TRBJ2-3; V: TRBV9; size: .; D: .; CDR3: CASSPNGAPQYF; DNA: TGTGCCAGCAGCCCTAATGGGGCGCCGCAGTATTTT
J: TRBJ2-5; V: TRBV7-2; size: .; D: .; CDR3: CASSPGGTQYF; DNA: TGTGCCAGCAGCCCTGGAGGGACCCAGTACTTC
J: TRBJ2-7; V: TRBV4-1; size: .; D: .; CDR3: CASSHMSGRTYEQYF; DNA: TGCGCCAGCAGCCATATGAGCGGACGTACGTACGAGCAGTACTTC
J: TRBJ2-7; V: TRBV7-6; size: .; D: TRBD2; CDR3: CASSGGGNSYEQYF; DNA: TGTGCCAGCAGCGGGGGGGGTAACTCCTACGAGCAGTACTTC
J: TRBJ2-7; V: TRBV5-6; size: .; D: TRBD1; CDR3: CASSPRQGISYEQYF; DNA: TGTGCCAGCAGCCCCCGACAGGGCATATCCTACGAGCAGTACTTC
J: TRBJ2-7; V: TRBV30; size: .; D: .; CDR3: CAWSPGRGRYEQYF; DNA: TGTGCCTGGAGTCCTGGCAGGGGTAGATACGAGCAGTACTTC
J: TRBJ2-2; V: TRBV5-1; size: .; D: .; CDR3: CASSLALQMAGELFF; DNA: TGCGCCAGCAGCTTGGCCCTACAGATGGCCGGGGAGCTGTTTTTT
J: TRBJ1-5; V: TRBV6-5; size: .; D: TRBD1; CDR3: CASSPQTGANQPQHF; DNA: TGTGCCAGCAGTCCTCAGACAGGGGCCAATCAGCCCCAGCATTTT
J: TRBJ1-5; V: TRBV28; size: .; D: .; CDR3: CASSPQGTNQPQHF; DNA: TGTGCCAGCAGTCCCCAGGGCACTAATCAGCCCCAGCATTTT
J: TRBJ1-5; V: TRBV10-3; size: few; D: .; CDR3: CAIGYRGNQPQHF; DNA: TGTGCCATCGGCTACAGGGGCAATCAGCCCCAGCATTTT
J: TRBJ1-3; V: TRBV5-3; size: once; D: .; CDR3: CARSLVWPSSGNTIYF; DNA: TGTGCCAGAAGCTTGGTATGGCCTAGCTCTGGAAACACCATATATTTT
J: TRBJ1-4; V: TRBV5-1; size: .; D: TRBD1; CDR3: CASSTRDRGATTNEKLFF; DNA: TGCGCCAGCAGCACCCGGGACAGGGGAGCTACAACTAATGAAAAACTGTTTTTT
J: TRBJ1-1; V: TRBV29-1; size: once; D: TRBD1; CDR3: CSVSAGGIIGTEAFF; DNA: TGCAGCGTGTCGGCAGGGGGGATAATCGGGACTGAAGCTTTCTTT
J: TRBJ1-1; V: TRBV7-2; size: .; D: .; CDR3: CASSLAGGNTEAFF; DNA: TGTGCCAGCAGCTTAGCGGGAGGGAACACTGAAGCTTTCTTT
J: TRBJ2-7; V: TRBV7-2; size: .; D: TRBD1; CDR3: CASSLAAPGQGKPQYF; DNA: TGTGCCAGCAGCTTAGCAGCCCCGGGACAGGGTAAGCCGCAGTACTTC
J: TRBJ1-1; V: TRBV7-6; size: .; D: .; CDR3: CASSLTPLDTEAFF; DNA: TGTGCCAGCAGCTTAACACCCCTGGACACTGAAGCTTTCTTT
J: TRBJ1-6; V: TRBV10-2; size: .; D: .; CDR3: CASSESRSSPLHF; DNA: TGCGCCAGCAGTGAGTCGAGAAGTTCACCCCTCCACTTT
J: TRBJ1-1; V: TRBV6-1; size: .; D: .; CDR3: CASSEASPFF; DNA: TGTGCCAGCAGTGAAGCGAGTCCTTTCTTT
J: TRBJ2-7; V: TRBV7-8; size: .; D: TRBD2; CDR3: CASSLLAGDRREQYF; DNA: TGTGCCAGCAGCTTACTCGCGGGGGACCGGCGGGAGCAGTACTTC
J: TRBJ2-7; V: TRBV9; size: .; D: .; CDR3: CASSARSSYEQYF; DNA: TGTGCCAGCAGCGCTAGAAGCAGCTACGAGCAGTACTTC
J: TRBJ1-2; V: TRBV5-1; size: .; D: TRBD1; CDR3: CASSLSTGEGIYTF; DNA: TGCGCCAGCAGCCTATCGACAGGGGAGGGAATCTACACCTTC
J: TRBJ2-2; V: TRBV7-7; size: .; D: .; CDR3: CASSPSRTGELFF; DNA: TGTGCTAGCAGTCCTAGCCGCACCGGGGAGCTGTTTTTT
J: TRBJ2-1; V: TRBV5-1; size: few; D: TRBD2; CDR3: CASSFMGLAGVYNEQFF; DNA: TGCGCCAGCAGCTTTATGGGACTAGCGGGGGTCTACAATGAGCAGTTCTTC
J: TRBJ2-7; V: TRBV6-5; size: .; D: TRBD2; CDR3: CASSLAGVYEQYF; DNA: TGTGCCAGCAGTTTGGCGGGAGTCTACGAGCAGTACTTC
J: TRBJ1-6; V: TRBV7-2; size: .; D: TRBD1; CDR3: CASTGGSSYNSPLHF; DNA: TGTGCCAGCACAGGGGGGAGCTCCTATAATTCACCCCTCCACTTT
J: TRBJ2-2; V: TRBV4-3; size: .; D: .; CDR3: CASSQPGRGELGTGELFF; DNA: TGCGCCAGCAGCCAGCCCGGTCGGGGAGAATTGGGCACCGGGGAGCTGTTTTTT
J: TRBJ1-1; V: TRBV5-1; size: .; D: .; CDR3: CASSLARGGTEAFF; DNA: TGCGCCAGCAGCTTGGCCAGGGGTGGGACTGAAGCTTTCTTT
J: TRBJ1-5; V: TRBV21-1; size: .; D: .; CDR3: CASSGDRGDNQPQHF; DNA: TGTGCCAGCAGCGGGGACAGGGGTGACAATCAGCCCCAGCATTTT
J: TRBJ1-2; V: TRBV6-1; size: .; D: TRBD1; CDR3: CASREGAGGYGYTF; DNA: TGTGCCAGCAGGGAAGGGGCAGGGGGCTATGGCTACACCTTC
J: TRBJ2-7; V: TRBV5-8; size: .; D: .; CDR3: CASSFRTRGEQYF; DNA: TGTGCCAGCAGCTTCCGGACTCGCGGCGAGCAGTACTTC
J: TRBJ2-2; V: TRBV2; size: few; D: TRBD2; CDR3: CASSAVPPSGVSNTGELFF; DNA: TGTGCCAGCAGTGCCGTTCCACCTAGCGGGGTTTCGAACACCGGGGAGCTGTTTTTT
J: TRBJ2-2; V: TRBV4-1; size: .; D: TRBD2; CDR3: CASSRPGLAGAGELFF; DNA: TGCGCCAGCAGCCGACCGGGACTAGCGGGGGCCGGGGAGCTGTTTTTT
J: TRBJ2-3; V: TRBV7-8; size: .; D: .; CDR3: CAVPRGDTFTDTQYF; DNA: TGTGCCGTCCCCCGGGGGGACACTTTCACAGATACGCAGTATTTT
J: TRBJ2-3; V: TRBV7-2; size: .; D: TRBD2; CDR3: CASSLGLVAGVGTDTQYF; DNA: TGTGCCAGCAGCTTAGGTTTAGTAGCGGGAGTAGGGACAGATACGCAGTATTTT
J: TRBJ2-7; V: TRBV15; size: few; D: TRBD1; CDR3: CATSRRETGASYEQYF; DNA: TGTGCCACCAGCAGAAGAGAGACAGGGGCCTCCTACGAGCAGTACTTC
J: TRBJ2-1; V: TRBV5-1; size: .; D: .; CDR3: CASSFSGYNEQFF; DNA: TGCGCCAGCAGCTTTTCAGGGTACAATGAGCAGTTCTTC